These 26 T cell receptor beta chains came from one sample sequenced in a study of T-cell memory formation after mild COVID-19. Via MiXCR, TCRdb re-called the 5' RACE reads, giving one row per CDR3 protein. Among about 210,000 distinct CDR3 sequences, around 30% were seen once, and the ten largest hold roughly 10%. The material sequenced was PBMCs or a T cell subset sorted from them (not recorded which). Source of these receptors: an adult woman who had mild COVID-19 (a few samples of this study predate the infection). Cell type and time point are not known.

The J gene is TRBJ1-2, the V gene TRBV20-1; D unresolved. Germline V gene sequence: CDR1 DFQATT, CDR2 SNEGSKA (reference sequence). The CDR3 consists of 15 residues. Trimming took 3 bases from V and 4 from J, leaving 18 bases between them. The CDR3 loop reads CSASNTLDGSYGYTF. CDR3 DNA: TGCAGTGCTAGCAATACCTTGGACGGGAGCTATGGCTACACCTTC.

This clonotype appeared a few times. V and J are TRBV20-1 and TRBJ2-5; D is possibly TRBD1 (5 bases). Trimming shortened V by 5 bases and J by 2 bases, and 9 bases separated the two germline ends. Per the germline V gene, CDR1 is DFQATT and CDR2 is SNEGSKA (reference sequence). This CDR3 contains 12 residues. This CDR3 reads CSAGALQETQYF. The DNA for the CDR3 is TGCAGTGCTGGGGCGTTACAAGAGACCCAGTACTTC.

The chain recombines TRBV7-2 with TRBJ2-1; 10 nucleotides agree with TRBD1. With 6 bases clipped from V and 6 bases from J, the junction kept 11 bases outside the gene matches. In germline, CDR1 is SGHTA, CDR2 FQGNSA. This CDR3 has 16 residues. The CDR3 nucleotides read TGTGCCAGCAGGTCGTTTCCGGGACAGGGGCGCAATGAGCAGTTCTTC. As protein: CASRSFPGQGRNEQFF.

This chain joins TRBV4-1 and TRBJ1-3; D is undetermined. CDR1 MGHRA and CDR2 YSYEKL come from the germline V gene. The germline V and J ends were trimmed by 2 bases and 0 bases, with 11 bases remaining between them. This CDR3 spans 16 amino acids. In DNA, the CDR3 is TGCGCCAGCAGCCAACCCGGGAGGAGCTCTGGAAACACCATATATTTT. Translating gives CASSQPGRSSGNTIYF.

This clonotype was recorded at least ten times. The chain combines TRBV4-1 with TRBJ1-5; maybe TRBD1 (5 bases). The V gene's germline CDR1 is MGHRA and CDR2 YSYEKL. V shed 1 base and J shed 4 bases, with 8 bases lying between them. CDR3 length: 14 amino acids. In DNA, the CDR3 is TGCGCCAGCAGCCAAGGGGCAGGGAATCAGCCCCAGCATTTT. Its translation is CASSQGAGNQPQHF.

CDR3 DNA: TGTGCCAGCAGCTTGTGGCAGGGAGGGGTGACCGGGGAGCTGTTTTTT. It specifies CASSLWQGGVTGELFF. The genes are TRBV5-6 and TRBJ2-2, with TRBD2 matching 7 bases. The CDR3 consists of 16 residues. The germline V gene has CDR1 SGHDT and CDR2 YYEEEE. The V segment lost 1 base and the J segment 5 bases; nucleotides outside the gene matches: 8.

The chain combines TRBV7-3 with TRBJ2-1; 7 positions agree with TRBD2. The CDR3 totals 15 residues. Germline-derived CDR1 and CDR2 are SGHTA and FQGTGA. J lost 4 bases, V lost 2 bases, and 5 bases had no gene match. The CDR3 spells CASSLYDSGYNEQFF. CDR3 bases: TGTGCCAGCAGCTTATACGATAGCGGGTACAATGAGCAGTTCTTC.

The gene calls are TRBV5-3 and TRBJ1-1; D is ambiguous. TRBV5-3 is noted as an ORF with a role that remains uncertain. Trimming left V 2 bases short and J 8 bases short, with 10 bases between. This CDR3 has 12 amino acids. The chain's CDR3 is CARSFGEREAFF. CDR3 DNA: TGTGCCAGAAGCTTTGGAGAACGCGAAGCTTTCTTT.

The chain carries TRBV27 and TRBJ2-7; 10 nucleotides agree with TRBD1. CDR3 length: 13 residues. Germline-derived CDR1 and CDR2 are MNHEY and SMNVEV (reference sequence). Trimming removed 7 bases from V and 4 bases from J; junction bases left unmatched: 4. In DNA, the CDR3 is TGTGCCAGCAAACGGGACAGGGGTTACGAGCAGTACTTC. It translates to CASKRDRGYEQYF.

The chain combines TRBV27 with TRBJ2-7; D possibly corresponds to TRBD1 (6 bases). Per the germline V gene, CDR1 is MNHEY and CDR2 is SMNVEV (reference sequence). V was clipped by 5 bases and J by 2 bases, with 13 bases between them. This CDR3 contains 14 residues. The CDR3 here is CASSTQGSAYEQYF. In DNA, the CDR3 is TGTGCCAGCAGTACTCAGGGGTCTGCCTACGAGCAGTACTTC.

This sequence joins TRBV5-1 and TRBJ2-3, with 10 nucleotides matching TRBD2. With V trimmed by 4 bases and J by 2 bases, 4 bases remained unmatched. This CDR3 is 15 amino acids long. The V gene's germline CDR1 is SGHRS and CDR2 YFSETQ. DNA of the CDR3: TGCGCCAGCAGCCAAGGGACTAGCGCCACAGATACGCAGTATTTT. As protein: CASSQGTSATDTQYF.

This clonotype was seen a handful of times. The chain joins TRBV7-9 to TRBJ2-3, with 9 positions matching TRBD2. Germline V CDR1 and CDR2: SEHNR, FQNEAQ (reference sequence). The CDR3 is made up of 16 amino acids. V lost 5 bases and J lost 2; bases outside the gene matches: 8. The chain's CDR3 is CASSGSGSLYTDTQYF. CDR3 coding DNA: TGTGCCAGCAGCGGTAGCGGGAGCCTGTACACAGATACGCAGTATTTT.

This clonotype has only a few counts. The J gene is TRBJ2-3, the V gene TRBV7-9; perhaps TRBD2 as D (5 bases). Trimming shortened V by 0 bases and J by 5 bases, and 12 bases separated the two germline ends. This CDR3 has 15 residues. Germline CDR1 SEHNR, CDR2 FQNEAQ (reference sequence). The CDR3 DNA is TGTGCCAGCAGCTTAGCGCGGGTAGCTTTAGATACGCAGTATTTT. This encodes CASSLARVALDTQYF.

This clonotype was recorded a few times. The chain recombines TRBV6-6 with TRBJ1-1; D unresolved. Germline CDR1 is MNHNY and CDR2 is SVGAGI (reference sequence). Trimming shortened V by 8 bases and J by 1 base, and 11 bases separated the two germline ends. The CDR3 has 13 amino acids. In nucleotides, the CDR3 is TGTGCCAGCTGGGGAACGGCGAACACTGAAGCTTTCTTT. Translating it yields CASWGTANTEAFF.

The chain recombines TRBV12-3 or TRBV12-4 with TRBJ1-1; possibly TRBD1 for D (6 bases). CDR3 size: 12 residues. Trimming shortened V by 5 bases and J by 3 bases, and 7 bases separated the two germline ends. CDR3 sequence reads: CASSRQDTEAFF. As DNA, the CDR3 is TGTGCCAGCAGTCGACAGGACACTGAAGCTTTCTTT.

The chain uses TRBV5-1 and TRBJ2-7; D not resolved. CDR3 size: 15 residues. V was cut by 0 bases and J by 3 bases, with 13 bases left in between. Germline assignment: CDR1 SGHRS and CDR2 YFSETQ. The DNA of the CDR3 is TGCGCCAGCAGCTTGGAACAGCGTGATAACTACGAGCAGTACTTC. Protein product: CASSLEQRDNYEQYF.

This clonotype was seen more than once but under ten times. V usage is TRBV12-3 or TRBV12-4 and J usage is TRBJ1-2; D gene uncertain. Trimming removed 6 bases from V and 4 bases from J, with 18 bases in between. The CDR3 runs to 15 residues. The CDR3, as DNA: TGTGCCAGCAGCCCCGGAGGGCGAAACATCTATGGCTACACCTTC. Amino acid sequence: CASSPGGRNIYGYTF.

The chain carries TRBV24-1 and TRBJ2-7, with 8 bases identical to TRBD1. Germline V lookup: CDR1 KGHDR, CDR2 SFDVKD. The CDR3 loop spans 15 amino acids. Trimming took 2 bases from V and 5 from J; bases not matched to a gene: 7. The CDR3 sequence: CATSDWNRGKNEQYF. The CDR3 nucleotides are TGTGCCACCAGTGATTGGAACAGGGGGAAAAACGAGCAGTACTTC.

V and J are TRBV12-3 or TRBV12-4 and TRBJ2-3; 10 bases agree with TRBD2. The CDR3 totals 19 residues. The junction had 14 bases not matched to a gene; V was cut back by 3 bases and J by 2 bases. CDR3 nucleotides: TGTGCCAGCAGTTTCATCGGACTAGCGGACCCACCGTTCACAGATACGCAGTATTTT. Its translation is CASSFIGLADPPFTDTQYF.

This clonotype turned up a few times. The chain is built from TRBV7-2 and TRBJ1-5, with 7 bases fitting TRBD1. With 1 base clipped from V and 3 bases from J, the junction kept 6 bases outside the gene matches. This CDR3 contains 16 residues. The germline gives CDR1 SGHTA, CDR2 FQGNSA. This chain's CDR3 is CASSLGLDRDNQPQHF. DNA for the CDR3: TGTGCCAGCAGCTTAGGCCTTGACAGGGACAATCAGCCCCAGCATTTT.

The rearrangement uses TRBV7-2 and TRBJ2-3; a possible D gene is TRBD1 (5 bases). Germline CDR1 and CDR2: SGHTA and FQGNSA. V was cut by 2 bases and J by 12 bases, with 15 bases left in between. CDR3 length equals 13 residues. CDR3: CASSLWVGEDQYF. CDR3 in DNA: TGTGCCAGCAGCTTATGGGTAGGGGAAGATCAGTATTTT.

The J gene is TRBJ1-3, the V gene TRBV15; TRBD1 matches at 7 bases. CDR3 length equals 16 residues. The germline V gene has CDR1 LNHNV and CDR2 YYDKDF (reference sequence). V was clipped by 1 base and J by 3 bases; unmatched bases: 6. The CDR3 loop is CATSRGRQGVGNTIYF. The CDR3 DNA follows: TGTGCCACCAGCAGAGGAAGACAGGGAGTTGGAAACACCATATATTTT.

This chain uses TRBV4-2 with TRBJ2-5; TRBD1 agrees at 7 bases. Trimming removed 4 bases from V and 3 bases from J; junction bases left unmatched: 5. The CDR3 runs 14 residues. Germline V lookup: CDR1 LGHNA, CDR2 YNFKEQ. The CDR3 sequence is CASSPWDSKETQYF. For the CDR3, the DNA is TGTGCCAGCAGCCCTTGGGACAGTAAAGAGACCCAGTACTTC.

This rearrangement joins TRBV5-1 to TRBJ2-1, with a tentative D call TRBD2 (6 bases). Germline loops: CDR1 SGHRS, CDR2 YFSETQ. The CDR3 runs to 15 residues. The V end was cut by 0 bases, the J end by 2 bases, with 9 bases between. The CDR3 region is CASSLDGLPYNEQFF. CDR3 nucleotides: TGCGCCAGCAGCTTGGACGGACTACCCTACAATGAGCAGTTCTTC.

The chain combines TRBV7-9 with TRBJ2-2; 7 positions agree with TRBD2. CDR1 is SEHNR, CDR2 FQNEAQ, per germline (reference sequence). The V segment lost 5 bases and the J segment 0 bases; nucleotides outside the gene matches: 3. The CDR3 loop spans 15 amino acids. This CDR3 reads CASSPGLSNTGELFF. As DNA, the CDR3 is TGTGCCAGCAGCCCGGGACTATCGAACACCGGGGAGCTGTTTTTT.

This clonotype was found many times. For the CDR3, the DNA is TGTGCCAGCAGCCCCCTCGGACTAGCGGGAATTTCCCACGAGCAGTACTTC. Translated: CASSPLGLAGISHEQYF. This chain joins TRBV14 and TRBJ2-7, with 12 bases aligning to TRBD2. CDR1 SGHDN and CDR2 FVKESK come from the germline V gene. V lost 4 bases and J lost 5; bases outside the gene matches: 12. The CDR3 runs to 17 residues.